The 10 T cell receptor beta chains below were found in one sample sequenced in a study of blood T cell repertoires in COVID-19. Clones were read by immunoSEQ multiplex PCR, and TCRdb kept only the in-frame ones, dropping some. The sample includes about 250,000 clones, around 89% of them seen just once. Sequenced input: peripheral blood. These receptors were taken from a young woman with COVID-19, enrolled during active disease.

The chain carries TRBV11-3 and TRBJ2-5, with a possible D match to TRBD1 (5 bases). Looked up from germline, CDR1 is SGHNT and CDR2 is YENEEA. Trimming stripped 4 bases from V and 6 bases from J, with 15 bases between. The CDR3 has 14 residues. DNA for the CDR3: TGTGCCAGCAGCTCCCCGCCCCAGGGTCAGACCCAGTACTTC. Protein: CASSSPPQGQTQYF.

The chain has TRBV6-5 and TRBJ1-1; the match to TRBD1 covers 8 bases. Germline CDR1 MNHEY, CDR2 SVGAGI. V shed 5 bases, J shed 9 bases, and the junction held 5 bases outside the gene matches. CDR3 size: 12 residues. This CDR3 is CASSTRTGQAFF. Written as DNA, the CDR3 is TGTGCCAGCAGTACCAGGACAGGGCAAGCTTTCTTT.

The gene calls are TRBV6-5 and TRBJ2-1; 9 positions agree with TRBD2. CDR1 and CDR2 from the germline V gene are MNHEY and SVGAGI. V was clipped by 4 bases and J by 9 bases; unmatched bases: 7. The CDR3 has 14 residues. The DNA for the CDR3 is TGTGCCAGCAGTTCCAGCGGGAGGACAGGTGAGCAGTTCTTC. Protein product: CASSSSGRTGEQFF.

The CDR3 DNA reads as TGTGCCAGCAGTGAAGTGGAGGGCCGTAACACCGGGGAGCTGTTTTTT. Its translation: CASSEVEGRNTGELFF. The chain carries TRBV2 and TRBJ2-2; D is possibly TRBD2 (6 bases). The CDR3 sequence is 16 residues long. CDR1 and CDR2 from the germline V gene are SNHLY and FYNNEI. The V and J ends lost 1 base and 2 bases respectively, with 11 bases between them.

The chain has TRBV2 and TRBJ2-2; tentative D call: TRBD2 (6 bases). Trimming removed 2 bases from V and 4 bases from J, with 11 bases in between. The CDR3 runs 15 residues. Germline loops: CDR1 SNHLY, CDR2 FYNNEI. The CDR3 DNA reads TGTGCCAGCAGTGAAAGGGGAGGTGGCACCGGGGAGCTGTTTTTT. Amino acids: CASSERGGGTGELFF.

Only one count was recorded for this clone. The gene calls are TRBV19 and TRBJ1-5; D gene unclear. The CDR3 runs 15 residues. Trimming cost V 6 bases and J 5 bases, with 17 bases left between them. Per the germline V gene, CDR1 is LNHDA and CDR2 is SQIVND (reference sequence). The CDR3 here is CASSWLGGGDQPQHF. Written as DNA, the CDR3 is TGTGCCAGTAGCTGGCTTGGCGGAGGCGATCAGCCCCAGCATTTT.

The chain links TRBV4-1 to TRBJ1-5; D is ambiguous. CDR1 and CDR2 (germline): MGHRA, YSYEKL. V shed 0 bases and J shed 5 bases, with 29 bases lying between them. This CDR3 is 21 amino acids long. The chain's CDR3 is CASSQDPRVFDPTYPDQPQHF. The CDR3 nucleotides read TGCGCCAGCAGCCAAGATCCGAGGGTCTTCGATCCAACGTATCCCGATCAGCCCCAGCATTTT.

The CDR3 sequence: CAISSSKGTGGPYEQYF. CDR3 sequence (DNA): TGTGCCATCAGCTCCTCAAAAGGGACAGGGGGCCCCTACGAGCAGTACTTC. The chain couples TRBV10-3 to TRBJ2-7; 12 bases are a match to TRBD1. Looked up from germline, CDR1 is ENHRY and CDR2 is SYGVKD. Losses at the gene ends were 6 bases for V and 2 bases for J; bases not matched to a gene: 11. This CDR3 contains 17 residues.

CDR3 loop: CASSRTGASGNTIYF. The CDR3 bases are TGTGCCAGCAGTCGTACAGGGGCCTCTGGAAACACCATATATTTT. The rearrangement uses TRBV6-2 or TRBV6-3 and TRBJ1-3, with 7 bases aligning to TRBD1. The CDR3 is made up of 15 amino acids. J lost 0 bases, V lost 5 bases, and 4 bases had no gene match. Looked up from germline, CDR1 is MNHEY and CDR2 is SVGEGT.

This chain uses TRBV11-3 with TRBJ2-7; 9 bases map to TRBD2. After removal of 10 bases from V and 6 bases from J, the junction contained 16 bases not matched to a gene. This CDR3 has 15 residues. The V gene's germline CDR1 is SGHNT and CDR2 YENEEA. CDR3 sequence (DNA): TGTGCCACTCCCCGCCCGGGACTAGCAGGGGGCGAGCAGTACGTC. This sequence encodes CATPRPGLAGGEQYV.